A single sample gave rise to the 9 T cell receptor beta chains below, sequenced in a study of cytomegalovirus exposure and HLA in healthy donors. The data were produced by immunoSEQ multiplex PCR, yet TCRdb's version contains in-frame clones alone and is incomplete. The table lists approximately 99,000 clones, around 95% of them singletons. The specimen sequenced was PBMCs. The origin of the receptors is a woman aged 18-35 years in good health and CMV-seronegative.

The chain joins TRBV5-6 to TRBJ1-4; 8 nucleotides agree with TRBD1. The germline gives CDR1 SGHDT, CDR2 YYEEEE. The CDR3 is made up of 14 amino acids. The trim removed 4 bases at V and 4 bases at J, leaving 3 bases unmatched. In DNA, the CDR3 is TGTGCCAGCAGCACGGACAGGGATAATGAAAAACTGTTTTTT. Amino acid sequence: CASSTDRDNEKLFF.

This clone occurred once. The V and J genes are TRBV29-1 and TRBJ2-2; possible D gene TRBD1, 6 bases. Deletions cut 0 bases from V and 4 bases from J, with 15 bases between. There are 16 residues in the CDR3. CDR1 is SQVTM and CDR2 is ANQGSEA in the germline V gene. This CDR3 reads CSVEDRDRPSTGELFF. The CDR3 nucleotides read TGCAGCGTTGAAGATAGAGACAGGCCCTCCACCGGGGAGCTGTTTTTT.

This chain connects TRBV5-1 to TRBJ2-7, with D possibly being TRBD1 (5 bases). The V and J ends lost 3 bases and 2 bases respectively, with 12 bases between them. Germline V gene lookup returns CDR1 SGHRS and CDR2 YFSETQ. The CDR3 consists of 14 residues. CDR3 coding DNA: TGCGCCAGCAGCTGGGTCACAGGACCCTACGAGCAGTACTTC. It specifies CASSWVTGPYEQYF.

The chain combines TRBV9 with TRBJ1-1; D not certain. The V end was cut by 3 bases, the J end by 1 base, with 13 bases between. There are 15 residues in the CDR3. Germline CDR1 is SGDLS and CDR2 is YYNGEE. CDR3 amino acids: CASSATPLGNTEAFF. CDR3 DNA: TGTGCCAGCAGCGCGACTCCGTTGGGGAACACTGAAGCTTTCTTT. The full variable domain, with the rest looked up from reference TRBV9 and TRBJ1-1, is DSGVTQTPKHLITATGQRVTLRCSPRSGDLSVYWYQQSLDQGLQFLIQYYNGEERAKGNILERFSAQQFPDLHSELNLSSLELGDSALYFCASSATPLGNTEAFFGQGTRLTVV.

The table lists this clone with a count of one. J is TRBJ1-2 and V is TRBV11-2; no reliable D call. The CDR3 contains 15 residues. The V end was cut by 2 bases, the J end by 6 bases, with 16 bases between. Germline V lookup: CDR1 SGHAT, CDR2 FQNNGV. CDR3 DNA sequence: TGTGCCAGCAGCTTAACGGGCAGCGGGCGGGATGGCTACACCTTC. Its protein is CASSLTGSGRDGYTF. The variable domain in full, completed from reference TRBV11-2 and TRBJ1-2, reads EAGVAQSPRYKIIEKRQSVAFWCNPISGHATLYWYQQILGQGPKLLIQFQNNGVVDDSQLPKDRFSAERLKGVDSTLKIQPAKLEDSAVYLCASSLTGSGRDGYTFGSGTRLTVV.

The chain employs TRBV5-1 and TRBJ2-3; 10 bases fit TRBD2. Germline V lookup: CDR1 SGHRS, CDR2 YFSETQ. This CDR3 region has 15 residues. The J segment lost 5 bases and the V segment lost 1 base, leaving 4 bases of the junction unmatched. The CDR3 here is CASSLTSGALDTQYF. The CDR3 coding sequence is TGCGCCAGCAGCTTGACTAGCGGGGCACTAGATACGCAGTATTTT.

The chain combines TRBV4-1 with TRBJ2-1; D possibly corresponds to TRBD1 (6 bases). The germline V and J ends were trimmed by 6 bases and 9 bases, with 21 bases remaining between them. CDR3 length: 15 amino acids. Germline assignment: CDR1 MGHRA and CDR2 YSYEKL. The CDR3 nucleotides are TGCGCCAGCAGACAGGTCGGCAGGGGACGTTTTGAGCAGTTCTTC. It translates to CASRQVGRGRFEQFF.

The genes are TRBV14 and TRBJ1-1, with D possibly TRBD1 on 5 matching bases. Trimming removed 0 bases from V and 10 bases from J, with 15 bases in between. The germline V gene has CDR1 SGHDN and CDR2 FVKESK. This CDR3 is 14 amino acids long. The CDR3 sequence is CASSQDYRRVRAFF. CDR3 DNA: TGTGCCAGCAGCCAAGATTACAGGAGGGTTCGAGCTTTCTTT. Complete variable domain (other parts from reference TRBV14 and TRBJ1-1): EAGVTQFPSHSVIEKGQTVTLRCDPISGHDNLYWYRRVMGKEIKFLLHFVKESKQDESGMPNNRFLAERTGGTYSTLKVQPAELEDSGVYFCASSQDYRRVRAFFGQGTRLTVV.

This clone was seen just once. The chain recombines TRBV6-5 with TRBJ2-7; a weak D match, TRBD1 (6 bases). The V gene's germline CDR1 is MNHEY and CDR2 SVGAGI. The CDR3 runs 14 residues. Trimming stripped 5 bases from V and 3 bases from J, with 14 bases between. CDR3 coding DNA: TGTGCCAGCAGTACCCAGGGGATTGACTACGAGCAGTACTTC. Protein product: CASSTQGIDYEQYF.